These 24 T cell receptor beta chains were all obtained from the same sample, sequenced in a study of T cells expressing NK-cell markers. Reanalyzing the 5' RACE reads, TCRdb keeps one entry per CDR3 protein, without DNA. This specimen shows a few hundred thousand distinct CDR3 sequences; the ten leading clones hold roughly 5.2%. Material for sequencing was blood T cells: a sorted CD56 or NKG2C T cell subset, CD4+ or CD8+ T cells, or bulk PBMC T cells (not recorded which). Receptor source: a man aged 18-69 years in good health.

V usage is TRBV3-1 and J usage is TRBJ2-1. In germline, CDR1 is LGHDT, CDR2 YNNKEL (reference sequence). The CDR3 has 15 amino acids. The CDR3 sequence: CASSQVSLLGNEQFF.

The chain has TRBV4-1 and TRBJ2-1; TCRdb designates TRBD2, a call that cannot be tested without DNA. Looked up from germline, CDR1 is MGHRA and CDR2 is YSYEKL. The length of the CDR3 is 15 residues. CDR3 protein: CASSQARGPYNEQFF.

The rearrangement links TRBV5-6 to TRBJ1-2; without DNA, the TCRdb call of TRBD1 cannot be checked. CDR1 is SGHDT and CDR2 is YYEEEE in the germline V gene. The CDR3 runs to 16 residues. The CDR3: CASSLRTGATNYGYTF.

The chain carries TRBV12-3 or TRBV12-4 and TRBJ1-2; lacking DNA, the TRBD1 call made by TCRdb goes unchecked. This CDR3 has 13 residues. CDR3 region: CASTRTGNYGYTF.

The J gene is TRBJ2-6, the V gene TRBV5-3. Being an ORF, TRBV5-3 has a function that is uncertain. The CDR3 totals 14 residues. This CDR3 reads CARSPCSGANVLTF.

The gene calls are TRBV20-1 and TRBJ1-5. Germline V lookup: CDR1 DFQATT, CDR2 SNEGSKA (reference sequence). This CDR3 contains 12 residues. The CDR3 spells CSATRAGQPQHF.

The V gene is TRBV6-1, the J gene TRBJ1-5; TCRdb returns TRBD1, unconfirmable since there is no DNA. The CDR3 has 16 amino acids. Germline CDR1 and CDR2: MNHNS and SASEGT. The CDR3 region is CASSPGTIGTSQPQHF.

The chain links TRBV7-9 to TRBJ2-3. Germline lookup yields CDR1 SEHNR and CDR2 FQNEAQ (reference sequence). The CDR3 length is 16 residues. The chain's CDR3 is CASSVGLRESTDTQYF.

The chain's CDR3 is CASSFRTGPNYGYTF. This chain connects TRBV6-5 to TRBJ1-2; without DNA, the TCRdb call of TRBD1 cannot be checked. Germline CDR1 and CDR2: MNHEY and SVGAGI. The CDR3 contains 15 residues.

This chain links TRBV6-1 with TRBJ2-7. In germline, CDR1 is MNHNS, CDR2 SASEGT. The CDR3 is 13 amino acids. CDR3 amino acids: CAIPSDAAYEQYF.

The rearrangement joins TRBV2 to TRBJ1-1. The CDR3 is 14 residues long. Germline CDR1 is SNHLY and CDR2 is FYNNEI. The CDR3 region is CASMIALSNTEAFF.

CDR3: CASSLTFQPNTGELFF. The J gene is TRBJ2-2, the V gene TRBV7-3. The CDR3 spans 16 residues. Germline V gene lookup returns CDR1 SGHTA and CDR2 FQGTGA.

This sequence joins TRBV25-1 and TRBJ2-4; absent DNA, TCRdb's TRBD2 call cannot be checked. This CDR3 is 15 amino acids long. In germline, CDR1 is MGHDK, CDR2 SYGVNS. The CDR3 spells CASSGLAGAKNIQYF.

V and J are TRBV12-3 or TRBV12-4 and TRBJ1-2; TCRdb names TRBD1, which stays unverified in the absence of DNA. The CDR3 runs 13 residues. The chain's CDR3 is CASSPLEVYGYTF.

The chain has TRBV28 and TRBJ1-5. CDR1 is MDHEN, CDR2 SYDVKM, per germline. The CDR3 covers 13 residues. The CDR3 loop is CASCGYSNQPQHF.

The rearrangement uses TRBV2 and TRBJ1-2; the TRBD1 assignment by TCRdb is unverifiable without DNA. This CDR3 region has 14 residues. The germline V gene has CDR1 SNHLY and CDR2 FYNNEI. CDR3 protein: CASSEEGIGYGYTF.

V gene TRBV7-2 combines with J gene TRBJ2-7; TCRdb outputs TRBD2, but without DNA this stays unchecked. CDR1 is SGHTA, CDR2 FQGNSA, per germline. There are 15 residues in the CDR3. The chain's CDR3 is CASSLYGEGPYEQYF.

The chain is built from TRBV5-1 and TRBJ2-3; TCRdb reports TRBD2, a call that lacks DNA to check it against. Per the germline V gene, CDR1 is SGHRS and CDR2 is YFSETQ. The CDR3 totals 15 residues. CDR3 sequence: CASTKQVSDTDTQYF.

CDR3 sequence reads: CASSLSVGTGADEQYF. The chain is built from TRBV5-1 and TRBJ2-7; as DNA is missing, the TRBD1 call by TCRdb cannot be tested. The CDR3 contains 16 residues. CDR1 SGHRS and CDR2 YFSETQ come from the germline V gene.

This sequence joins TRBV4-2 and TRBJ1-3; TCRdb returns TRBD1, unconfirmable since there is no DNA. This CDR3 contains 15 residues. Per germline, CDR1 LGHNA and CDR2 YNFKEQ. CDR3 region: CASSQRRTAGNTIYF.

The J gene is TRBJ2-7, the V gene TRBV6-6. The CDR3 spans 12 residues. The germline CDR1 and CDR2 sequences are MNHNY and SVGAGI (reference sequence). CDR3: CASSHGSNEQYF.

The rearrangement uses TRBV14 and TRBJ1-2. Germline-derived CDR1 and CDR2 are SGHDN and FVKESK. The CDR3 runs 16 residues. This chain's CDR3 is CASSPVGFLEDYGYTF.

CDR3 in amino acids: CASSSERNEQFF. The genes are TRBV7-9 and TRBJ2-1. CDR3 length: 12 amino acids. Germline CDR1 SEHNR, CDR2 FQNEAQ (reference sequence).

The CDR3 region is CASKRGISGEGYTF. This chain links TRBV6-1 with TRBJ1-2. Germline CDR1 MNHNS, CDR2 SASEGT. This CDR3 spans 14 amino acids.